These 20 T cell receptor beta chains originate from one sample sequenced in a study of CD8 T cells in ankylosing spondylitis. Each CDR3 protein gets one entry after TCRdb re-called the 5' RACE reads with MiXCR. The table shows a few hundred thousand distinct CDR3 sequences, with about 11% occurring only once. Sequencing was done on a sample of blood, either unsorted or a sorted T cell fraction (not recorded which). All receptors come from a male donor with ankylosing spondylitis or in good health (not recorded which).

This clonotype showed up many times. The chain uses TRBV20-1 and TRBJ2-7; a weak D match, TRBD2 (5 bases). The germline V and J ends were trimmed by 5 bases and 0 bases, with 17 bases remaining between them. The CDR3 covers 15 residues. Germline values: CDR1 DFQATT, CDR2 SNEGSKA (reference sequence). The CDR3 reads CSAAPPESGSYEQYF. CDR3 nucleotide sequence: TGCAGTGCTGCCCCCCCCGAAAGCGGCTCCTACGAGCAGTACTTC.

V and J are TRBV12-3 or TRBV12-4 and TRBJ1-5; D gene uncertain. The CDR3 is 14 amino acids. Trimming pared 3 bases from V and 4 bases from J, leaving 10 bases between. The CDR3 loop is CASSFGQKNQPQHF. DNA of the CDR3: TGTGCCAGCAGTTTTGGGCAGAAAAATCAGCCCCAGCATTTT.

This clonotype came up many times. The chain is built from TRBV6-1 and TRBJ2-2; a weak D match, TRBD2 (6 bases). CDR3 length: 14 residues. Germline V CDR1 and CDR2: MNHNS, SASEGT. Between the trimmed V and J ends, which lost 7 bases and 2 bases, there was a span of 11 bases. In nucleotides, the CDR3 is TGTGCCAGCACCAGGGAGGTAAACACCGGGGAGCTGTTTTTT. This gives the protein CASTREVNTGELFF.

The DNA for the CDR3 is TGTGCCAGCAGCCCGCTTTCGACTGAAGCTTTCTTT. It encodes CASSPLSTEAFF. This rearrangement joins TRBV7-2 to TRBJ1-1; no reliable D call. There are 12 residues in the CDR3. V dropped 5 bases and J dropped 5 bases, with 9 bases sitting between them. CDR1 is SGHTA, CDR2 FQGNSA, per germline.

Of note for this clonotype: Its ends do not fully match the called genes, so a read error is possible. The DNA for the CDR3 is TGTGCCAGCAGTGTCGGATTAACTAGCACAGATACGAAGTATTTT. Its protein is CASSVGLTSTDTKYF. The J gene is TRBJ2-3, the V gene TRBV6-1; D perhaps matches TRBD2 (6 bases). This CDR3 is built from 15 residues. Germline V gene data show CDR1 as MNHNS and CDR2 as SASEGT.

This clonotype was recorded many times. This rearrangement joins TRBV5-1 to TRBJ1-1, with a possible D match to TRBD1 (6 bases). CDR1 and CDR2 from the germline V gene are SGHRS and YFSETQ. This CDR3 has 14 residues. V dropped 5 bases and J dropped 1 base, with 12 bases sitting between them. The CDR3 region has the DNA TGCGCCAGCAGGTCGGGACACCCGAACACTGAAGCTTTCTTT. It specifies CASRSGHPNTEAFF.

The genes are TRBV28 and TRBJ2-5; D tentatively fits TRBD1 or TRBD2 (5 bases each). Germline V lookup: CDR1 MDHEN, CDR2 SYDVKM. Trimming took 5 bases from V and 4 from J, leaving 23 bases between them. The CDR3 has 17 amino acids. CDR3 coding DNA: TGTGCCAGCAGTACAATCCCCGTCTGGGGCGGAGGAGAGACCCAGTACTTC. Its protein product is CASSTIPVWGGGETQYF.

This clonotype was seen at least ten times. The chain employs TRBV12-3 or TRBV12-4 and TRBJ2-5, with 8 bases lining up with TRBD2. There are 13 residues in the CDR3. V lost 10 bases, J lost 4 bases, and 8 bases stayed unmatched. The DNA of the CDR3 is TGTGCCACCACCGGGGGGGCCGGAGAGACCCAGTACTTC. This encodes CATTGGAGETQYF.

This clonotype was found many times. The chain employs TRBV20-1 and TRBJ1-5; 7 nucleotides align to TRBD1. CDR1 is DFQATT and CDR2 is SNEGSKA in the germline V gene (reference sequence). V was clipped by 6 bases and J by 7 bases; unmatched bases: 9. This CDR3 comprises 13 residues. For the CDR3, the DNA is TGCAGTGCGGTCGACAGGGTGGGGCAGCCCCAGCATTTT. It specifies CSAVDRVGQPQHF.

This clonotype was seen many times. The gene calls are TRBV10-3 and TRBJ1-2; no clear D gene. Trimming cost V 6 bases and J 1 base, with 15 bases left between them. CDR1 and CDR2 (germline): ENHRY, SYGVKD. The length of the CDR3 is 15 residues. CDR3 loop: CAISTPQTGNYGYTF. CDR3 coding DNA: TGTGCCATCAGCACGCCCCAGACTGGTAACTATGGCTACACCTTC.

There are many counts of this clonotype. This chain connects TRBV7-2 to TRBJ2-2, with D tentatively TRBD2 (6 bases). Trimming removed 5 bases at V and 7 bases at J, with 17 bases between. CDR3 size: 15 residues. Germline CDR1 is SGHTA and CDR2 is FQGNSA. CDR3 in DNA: TGTGCCAGCAGCCTCTCGGGCGGGGTTAACGGGGAGCTGTTTTTT. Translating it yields CASSLSGGVNGELFF.

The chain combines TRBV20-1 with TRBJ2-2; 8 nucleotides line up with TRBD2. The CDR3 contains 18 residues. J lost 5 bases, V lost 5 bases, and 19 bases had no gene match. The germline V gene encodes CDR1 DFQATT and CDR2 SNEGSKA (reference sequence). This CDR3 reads CSASIFPTGGLWTGELFF. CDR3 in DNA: TGCAGTGCTTCCATCTTTCCGACGGGAGGGCTTTGGACCGGGGAGCTGTTTTTT.

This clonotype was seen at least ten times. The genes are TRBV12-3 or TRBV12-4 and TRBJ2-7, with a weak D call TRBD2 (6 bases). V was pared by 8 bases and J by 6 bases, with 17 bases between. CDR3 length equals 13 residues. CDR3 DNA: TGTGCCAGCCGCCTGGGGCGGGGCGGCGAGCAGTACTTC. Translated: CASRLGRGGEQYF.

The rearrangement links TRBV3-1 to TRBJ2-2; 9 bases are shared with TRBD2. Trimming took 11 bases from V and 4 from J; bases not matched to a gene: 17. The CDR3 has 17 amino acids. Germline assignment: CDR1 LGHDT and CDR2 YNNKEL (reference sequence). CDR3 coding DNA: TGTGCCTCCACCCACTTATTTAGCGGGAGAAGCACCGGGGAGCTGTTTTTT. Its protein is CASTHLFSGRSTGELFF.

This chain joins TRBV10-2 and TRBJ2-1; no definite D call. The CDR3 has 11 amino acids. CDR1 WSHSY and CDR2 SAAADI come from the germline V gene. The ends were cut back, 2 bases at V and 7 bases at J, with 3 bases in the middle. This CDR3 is CASSEGNEQFF. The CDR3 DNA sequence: TGCGCCAGCAGTGAGGGAAATGAGCAGTTCTTC.

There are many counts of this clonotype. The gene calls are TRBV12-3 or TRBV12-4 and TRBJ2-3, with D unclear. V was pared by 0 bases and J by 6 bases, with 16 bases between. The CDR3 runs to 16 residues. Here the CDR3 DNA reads TGTGCCAGCAGTTTAGCCCTGGGCCTCTATCAGGATACGCAGTATTTT. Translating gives CASSLALGLYQDTQYF.

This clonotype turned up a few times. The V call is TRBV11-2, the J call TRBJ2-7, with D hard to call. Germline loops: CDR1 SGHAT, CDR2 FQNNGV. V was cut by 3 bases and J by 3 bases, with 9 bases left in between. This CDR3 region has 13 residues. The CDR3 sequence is CASSFFGLYEQYF. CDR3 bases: TGTGCCAGCAGCTTCTTCGGGCTCTACGAGCAGTACTTC.

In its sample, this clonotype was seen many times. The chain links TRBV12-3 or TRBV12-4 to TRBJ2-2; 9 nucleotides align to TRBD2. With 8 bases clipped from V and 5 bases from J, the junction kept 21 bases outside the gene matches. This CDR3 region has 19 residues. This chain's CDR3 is CASFFGGGISGSGTGELFF. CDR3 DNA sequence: TGTGCCAGCTTCTTTGGGGGGGGTATTAGCGGGAGTGGAACCGGGGAGCTGTTTTTT.

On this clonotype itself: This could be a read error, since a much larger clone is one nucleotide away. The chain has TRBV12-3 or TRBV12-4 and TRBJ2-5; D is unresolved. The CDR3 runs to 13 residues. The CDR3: CATSFGVQETQYF. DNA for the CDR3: TGTGCCACCAGTTTTGGCGTACAAGAGACCCAGTACTTC.

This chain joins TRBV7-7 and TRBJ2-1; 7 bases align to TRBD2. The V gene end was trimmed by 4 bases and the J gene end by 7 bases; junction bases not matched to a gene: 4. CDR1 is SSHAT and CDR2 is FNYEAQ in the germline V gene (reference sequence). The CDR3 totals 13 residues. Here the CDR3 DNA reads TGTGCCAGCAGCTCCAATAGCGGGAATGAGCAGTTCTTC. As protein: CASSSNSGNEQFF.